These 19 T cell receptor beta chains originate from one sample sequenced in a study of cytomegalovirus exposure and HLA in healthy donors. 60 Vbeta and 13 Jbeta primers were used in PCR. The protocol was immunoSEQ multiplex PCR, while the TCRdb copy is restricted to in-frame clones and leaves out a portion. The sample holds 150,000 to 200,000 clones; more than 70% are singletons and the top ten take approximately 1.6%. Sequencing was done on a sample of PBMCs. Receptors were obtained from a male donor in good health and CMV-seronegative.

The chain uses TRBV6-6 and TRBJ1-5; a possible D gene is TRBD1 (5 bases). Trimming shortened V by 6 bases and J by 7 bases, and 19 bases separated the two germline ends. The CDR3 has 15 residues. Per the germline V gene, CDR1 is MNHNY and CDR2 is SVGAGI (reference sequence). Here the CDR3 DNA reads TGTGCCAGCAGCTACCCGGGGGGGTTGGCACAGCCCCAGCATTTT. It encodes CASSYPGGLAQPQHF.

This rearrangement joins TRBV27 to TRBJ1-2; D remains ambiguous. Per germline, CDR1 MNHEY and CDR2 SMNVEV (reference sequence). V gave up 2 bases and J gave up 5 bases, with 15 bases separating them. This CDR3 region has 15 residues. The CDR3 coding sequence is TGTGCCAGCAGTTTAAGTCCCCGCGAGGGTTATGGCTACACCTTC. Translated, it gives CASSLSPREGYGYTF.

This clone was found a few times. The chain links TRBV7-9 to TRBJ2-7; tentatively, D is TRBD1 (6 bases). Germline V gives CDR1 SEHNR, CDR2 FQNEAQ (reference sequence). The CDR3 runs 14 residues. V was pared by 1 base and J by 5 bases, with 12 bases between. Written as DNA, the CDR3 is TGTGCCAGCAGCTTAGAACAGGGTTTGGACGAGCAGTACTTC. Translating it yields CASSLEQGLDEQYF.

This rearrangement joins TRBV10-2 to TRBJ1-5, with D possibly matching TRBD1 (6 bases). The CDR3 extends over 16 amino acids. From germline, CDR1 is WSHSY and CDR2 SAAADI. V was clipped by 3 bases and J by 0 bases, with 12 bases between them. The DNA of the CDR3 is TGCGCCAGCAGTGATTTACGGGACAATAGCAATCAGCCCCAGCATTTT. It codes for CASSDLRDNSNQPQHF.

The CDR3 nucleotides are TGTGCCAGCAGCTATACAGGGTCTGAAGCTTTCTTT. Residues: CASSYTGSEAFF. This chain uses TRBV11-3 with TRBJ1-1, with D possibly TRBD1 on 6 matching bases. This CDR3 has 12 residues. Trimming shortened V by 4 bases and J by 6 bases, and 9 bases separated the two germline ends. In germline, CDR1 is SGHNT, CDR2 YENEEA. The variable domain in full, with the rest retrieved from reference TRBV11-3 and TRBJ1-1, is EAGVVQSPRYKIIEKKQPVAFWCNPISGHNTLYWYLQNLGQGPELLIRYENEEAVDDSQLPKDRFSAERLKGVDSTLKIQPAELGDSAVYLCASSYTGSEAFFGQGTRLTVV.

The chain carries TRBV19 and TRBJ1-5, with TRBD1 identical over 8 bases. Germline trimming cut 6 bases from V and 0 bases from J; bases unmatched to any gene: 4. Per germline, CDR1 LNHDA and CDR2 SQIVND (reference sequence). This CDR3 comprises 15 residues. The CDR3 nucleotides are TGTGCCAGTAGGACAGGGGAGTATAGCAATCAGCCCCAGCATTTT. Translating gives CASRTGEYSNQPQHF. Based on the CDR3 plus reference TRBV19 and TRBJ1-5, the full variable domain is DGGITQSPKYLFRKEGQNVTLSCEQNLNHDAMYWYRQDPGQGLRLIYYSQIVNDFQKGDIAEGYSVSREKKESFPLTVTSAQKNPTAFYLCASRTGEYSNQPQHFGDGTRLSIL.

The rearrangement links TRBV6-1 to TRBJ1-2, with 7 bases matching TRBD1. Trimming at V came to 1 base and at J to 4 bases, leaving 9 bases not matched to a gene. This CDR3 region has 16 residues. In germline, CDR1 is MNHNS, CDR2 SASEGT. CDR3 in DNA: TGTGCCAGCAGTGAAGTTATGGGACAGAAGGGCTATGGCTACACCTTC. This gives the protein CASSEVMGQKGYGYTF.

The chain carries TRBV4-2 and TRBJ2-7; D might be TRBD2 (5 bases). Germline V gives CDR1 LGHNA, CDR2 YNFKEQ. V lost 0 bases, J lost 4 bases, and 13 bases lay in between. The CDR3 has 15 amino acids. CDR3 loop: CASSQDAGPQYEQYF. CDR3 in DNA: TGTGCCAGCAGCCAAGACGCGGGTCCACAATACGAGCAGTACTTC.

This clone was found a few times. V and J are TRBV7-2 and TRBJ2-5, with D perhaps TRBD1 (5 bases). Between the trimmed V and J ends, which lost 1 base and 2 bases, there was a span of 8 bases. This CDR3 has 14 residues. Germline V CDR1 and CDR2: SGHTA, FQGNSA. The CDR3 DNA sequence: TGTGCCAGCAGCTTAGGTCCAGGGCAAGAGACCCAGTACTTC. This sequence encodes CASSLGPGQETQYF.

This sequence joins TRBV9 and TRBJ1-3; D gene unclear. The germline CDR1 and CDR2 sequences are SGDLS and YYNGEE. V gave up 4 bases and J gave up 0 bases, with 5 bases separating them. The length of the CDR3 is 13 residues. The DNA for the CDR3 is TGTGCCAGCAGCTTCAGCTCTGGAAACACCATATATTTT. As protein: CASSFSSGNTIYF.

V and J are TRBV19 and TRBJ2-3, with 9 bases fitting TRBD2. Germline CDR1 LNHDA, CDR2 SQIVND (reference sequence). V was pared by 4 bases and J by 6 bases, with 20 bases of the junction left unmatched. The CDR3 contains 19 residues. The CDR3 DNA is TGTGCCAGTAGTAACGGACTAGCGCGAAACCACGGGATTTTGGATACGCAGTATTTT. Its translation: CASSNGLARNHGILDTQYF.

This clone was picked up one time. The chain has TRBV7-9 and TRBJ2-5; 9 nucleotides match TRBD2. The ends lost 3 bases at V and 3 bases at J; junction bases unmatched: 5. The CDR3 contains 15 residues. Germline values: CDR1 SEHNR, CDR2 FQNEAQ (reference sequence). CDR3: CASSLSGGQEETQYF. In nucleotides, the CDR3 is TGTGCCAGCAGCTTGAGCGGGGGGCAAGAAGAGACCCAGTACTTC.

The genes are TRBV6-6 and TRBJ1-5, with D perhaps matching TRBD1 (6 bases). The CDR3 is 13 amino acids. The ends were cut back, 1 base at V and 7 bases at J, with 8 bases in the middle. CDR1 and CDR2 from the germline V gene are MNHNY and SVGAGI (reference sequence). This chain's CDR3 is CASSYFQGQPQHF. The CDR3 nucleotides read TGTGCCAGCAGTTACTTTCAGGGGCAGCCCCAGCATTTT.

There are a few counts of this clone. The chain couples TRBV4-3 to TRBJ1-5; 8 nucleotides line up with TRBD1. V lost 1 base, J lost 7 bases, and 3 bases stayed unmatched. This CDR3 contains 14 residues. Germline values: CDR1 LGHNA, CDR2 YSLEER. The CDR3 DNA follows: TGCGCCAGCAGCCAAGGGACAGGGCGACAGCCCCAGCATTTT. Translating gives CASSQGTGRQPQHF.

CDR3 sequence (DNA): TGTGCCAGCAGTTCCCGGACAGGGTGGAATCAGCCCCAGCATTTT. As protein: CASSSRTGWNQPQHF. The J gene is TRBJ1-5, the V gene TRBV27; 8 bases match TRBD1. The CDR3 is 15 residues long. The V gene end was trimmed by 4 bases and the J gene end by 4 bases; junction bases not matched to a gene: 6. Germline CDR1 reads MNHEY; CDR2 reads SMNVEV (reference sequence).

This CDR3 reads CASRLAEYNEQFF. CDR3 in DNA: TGTGCCAGCAGACTAGCGGAGTACAATGAGCAGTTCTTC. This rearrangement joins TRBV6-6 to TRBJ2-1, with 8 nucleotides matching TRBD2. Germline-derived CDR1 and CDR2 are MNHNY and SVGAGI (reference sequence). This CDR3 comprises 13 residues. Losses at the gene ends were 6 bases for V and 4 bases for J; bases not matched to a gene: 2.

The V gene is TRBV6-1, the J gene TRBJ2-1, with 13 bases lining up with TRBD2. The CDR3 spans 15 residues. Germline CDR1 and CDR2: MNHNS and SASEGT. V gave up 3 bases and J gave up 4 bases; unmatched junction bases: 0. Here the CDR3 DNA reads TGTGCCAGCAGTGAGACTAGCGGGGGGTACAATGAGCAGTTCTTC. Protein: CASSETSGGYNEQFF.

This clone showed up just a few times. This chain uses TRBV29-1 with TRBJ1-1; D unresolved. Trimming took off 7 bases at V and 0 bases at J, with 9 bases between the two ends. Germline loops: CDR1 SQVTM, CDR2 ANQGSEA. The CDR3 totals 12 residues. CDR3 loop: CSGIRMNTEAFF. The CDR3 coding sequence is TGCAGCGGGATCAGGATGAACACTGAAGCTTTCTTT.

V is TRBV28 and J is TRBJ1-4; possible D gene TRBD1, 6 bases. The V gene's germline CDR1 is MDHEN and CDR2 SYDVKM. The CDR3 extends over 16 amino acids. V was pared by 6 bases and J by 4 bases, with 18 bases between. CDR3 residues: CASSQSVDRSNEKLFF. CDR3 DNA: TGTGCCAGCAGCCAATCGGTAGACAGGAGTAATGAAAAACTGTTTTTT.